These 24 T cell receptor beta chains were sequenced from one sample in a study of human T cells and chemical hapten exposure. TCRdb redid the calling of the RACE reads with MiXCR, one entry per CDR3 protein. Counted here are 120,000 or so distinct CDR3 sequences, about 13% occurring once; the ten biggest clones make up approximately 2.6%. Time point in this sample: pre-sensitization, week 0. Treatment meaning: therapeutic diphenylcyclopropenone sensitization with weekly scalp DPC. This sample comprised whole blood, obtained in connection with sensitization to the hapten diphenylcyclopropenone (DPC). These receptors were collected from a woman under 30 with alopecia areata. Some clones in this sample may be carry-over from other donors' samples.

The CDR3 loop is CSARDKTGGGTQYF. The CDR3 bases are TGCAGTGCTAGAGATAAGACAGGGGGCGGTACGCAGTATTTT. J is TRBJ2-3 and V is TRBV20-1; the match to TRBD1 covers 10 bases. With V trimmed by 0 bases and J by 8 bases, 5 bases remained unmatched. Looked up from germline, CDR1 is DFQATT and CDR2 is SNEGSKA (reference sequence). This CDR3 is built from 14 residues.

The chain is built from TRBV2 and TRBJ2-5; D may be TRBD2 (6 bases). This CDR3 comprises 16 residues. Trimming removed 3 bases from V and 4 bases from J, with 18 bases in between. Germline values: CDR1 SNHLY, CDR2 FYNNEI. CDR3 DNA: TGTGCCAGCAGTGAGTCGCCGGGGGATCCCGGAGAGACCCAGTACTTC. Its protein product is CASSESPGDPGETQYF.

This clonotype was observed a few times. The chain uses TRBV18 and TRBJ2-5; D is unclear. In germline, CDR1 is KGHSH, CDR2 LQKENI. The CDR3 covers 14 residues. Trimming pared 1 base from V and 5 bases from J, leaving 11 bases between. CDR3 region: CASSPRGRSETQYF. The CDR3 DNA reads TGTGCCAGCTCACCACGCGGCAGGTCGGAGACCCAGTACTTC.

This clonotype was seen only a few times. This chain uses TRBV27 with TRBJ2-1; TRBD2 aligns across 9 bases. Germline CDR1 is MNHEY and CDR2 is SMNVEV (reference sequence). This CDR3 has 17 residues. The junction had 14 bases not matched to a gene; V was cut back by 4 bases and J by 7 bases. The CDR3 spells CASSSTSLAGLGNEQFF. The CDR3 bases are TGTGCCAGCAGTTCCACCTCGCTAGCGGGGTTGGGGAATGAGCAGTTCTTC.

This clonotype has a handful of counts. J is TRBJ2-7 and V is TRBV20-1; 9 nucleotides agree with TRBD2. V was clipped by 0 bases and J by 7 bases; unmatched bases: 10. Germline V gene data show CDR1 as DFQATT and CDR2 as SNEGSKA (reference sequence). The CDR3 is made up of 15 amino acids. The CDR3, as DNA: TGCAGTGCTAGAGATTCTCGCGGGGGGGCGTTAGAGCAGTACTTC. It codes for CSARDSRGGALEQYF.

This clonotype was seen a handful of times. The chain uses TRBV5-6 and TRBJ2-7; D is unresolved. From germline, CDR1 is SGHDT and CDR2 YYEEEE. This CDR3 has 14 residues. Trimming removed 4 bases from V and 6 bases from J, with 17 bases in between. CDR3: CASSPNPGSGEQYF. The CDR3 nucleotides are TGTGCCAGCAGCCCAAATCCGGGTTCGGGCGAGCAGTACTTC.

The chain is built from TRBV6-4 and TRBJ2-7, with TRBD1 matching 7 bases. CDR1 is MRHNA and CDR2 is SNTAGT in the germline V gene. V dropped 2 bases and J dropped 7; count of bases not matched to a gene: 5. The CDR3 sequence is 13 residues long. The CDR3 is CASSDGTAREQYF. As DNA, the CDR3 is TGTGCCAGCAGTGACGGGACAGCCCGGGAGCAGTACTTC.

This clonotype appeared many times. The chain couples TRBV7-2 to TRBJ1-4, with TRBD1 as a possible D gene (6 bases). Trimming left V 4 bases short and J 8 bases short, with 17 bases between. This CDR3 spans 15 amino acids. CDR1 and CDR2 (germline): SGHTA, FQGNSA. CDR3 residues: CASSSGVQEGEKLFF. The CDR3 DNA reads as TGTGCCAGCAGCTCAGGGGTGCAGGAAGGAGAAAAACTGTTTTTT.

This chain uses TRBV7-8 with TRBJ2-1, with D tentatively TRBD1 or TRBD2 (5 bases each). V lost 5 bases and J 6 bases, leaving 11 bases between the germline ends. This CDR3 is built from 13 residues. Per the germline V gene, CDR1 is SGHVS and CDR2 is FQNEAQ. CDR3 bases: TGTGCCAGCAGCGGGACGGTTGGCAATGAGCAGTTCTTC. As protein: CASSGTVGNEQFF.

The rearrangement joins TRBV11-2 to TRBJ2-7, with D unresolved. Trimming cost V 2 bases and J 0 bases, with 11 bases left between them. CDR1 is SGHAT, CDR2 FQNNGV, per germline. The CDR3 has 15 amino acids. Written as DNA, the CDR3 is TGTGCCAGCAGCTTACGCGACCCAAGCTCCTACGAGCAGTACTTC. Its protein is CASSLRDPSSYEQYF.

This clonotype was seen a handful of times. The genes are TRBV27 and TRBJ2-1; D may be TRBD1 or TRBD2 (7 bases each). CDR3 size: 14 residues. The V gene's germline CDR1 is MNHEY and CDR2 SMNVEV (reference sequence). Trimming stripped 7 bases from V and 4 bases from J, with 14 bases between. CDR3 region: CASTPGGAYNEQFF. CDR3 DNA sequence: TGTGCCAGCACCCCAGGGGGGGCTTACAATGAGCAGTTCTTC.

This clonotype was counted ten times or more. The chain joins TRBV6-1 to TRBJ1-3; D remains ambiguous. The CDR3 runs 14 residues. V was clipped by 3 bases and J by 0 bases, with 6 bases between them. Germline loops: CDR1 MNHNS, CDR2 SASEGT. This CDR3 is CASSDGFSGNTIYF. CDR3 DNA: TGTGCCAGCAGTGACGGATTCTCTGGAAACACCATATATTTT.

CDR3 loop: CASSPRWEGGGLRTDTQYF. CDR3 bases: TGTGCCAGCAGCCCGCGCTGGGAGGGCGGGGGGCTTCGCACAGATACGCAGTATTTT. The V gene is TRBV7-3, the J gene TRBJ2-3, with 8 bases fitting TRBD2. The CDR3 has 19 amino acids. Germline CDR1 and CDR2: SGHTA and FQGTGA. V dropped 5 bases and J dropped 1; count of bases not matched to a gene: 17.

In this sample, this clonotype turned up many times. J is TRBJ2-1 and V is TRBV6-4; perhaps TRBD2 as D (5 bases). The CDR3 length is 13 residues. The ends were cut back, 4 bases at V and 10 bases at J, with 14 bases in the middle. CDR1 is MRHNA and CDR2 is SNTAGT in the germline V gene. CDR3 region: CASSGSREGEQFF. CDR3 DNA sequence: TGTGCCAGCAGTGGCAGCCGGGAAGGGGAGCAGTTCTTC.

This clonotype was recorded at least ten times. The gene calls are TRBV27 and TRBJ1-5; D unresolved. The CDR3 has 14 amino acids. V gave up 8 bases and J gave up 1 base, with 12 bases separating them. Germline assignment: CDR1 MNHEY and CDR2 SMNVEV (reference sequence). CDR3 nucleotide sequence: TGTGCCAGCGGAGGGATGGGGAGCAATCAGCCCCAGCATTTT. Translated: CASGGMGSNQPQHF.

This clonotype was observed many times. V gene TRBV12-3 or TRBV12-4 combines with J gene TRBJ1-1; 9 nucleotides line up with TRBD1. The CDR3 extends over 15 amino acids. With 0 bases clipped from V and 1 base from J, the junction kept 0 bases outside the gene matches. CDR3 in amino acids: CASSLAGQGNTEAFF. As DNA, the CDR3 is TGTGCCAGCAGTTTAGCGGGACAGGGGAACACTGAAGCTTTCTTT.

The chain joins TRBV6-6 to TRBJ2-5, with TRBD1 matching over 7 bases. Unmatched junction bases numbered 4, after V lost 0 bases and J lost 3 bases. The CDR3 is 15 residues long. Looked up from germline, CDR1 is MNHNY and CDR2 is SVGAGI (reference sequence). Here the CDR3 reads CASSYSGTAEETQYF. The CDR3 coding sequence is TGTGCCAGCAGTTACTCAGGGACAGCCGAAGAGACCCAGTACTTC.

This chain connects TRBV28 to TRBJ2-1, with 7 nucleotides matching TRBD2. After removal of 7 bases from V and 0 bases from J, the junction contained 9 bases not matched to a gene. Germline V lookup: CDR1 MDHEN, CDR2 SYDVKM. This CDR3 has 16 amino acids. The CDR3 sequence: CASTDSGGPSYNEQFF. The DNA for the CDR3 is TGTGCCAGCACCGATTCGGGGGGACCCTCCTACAATGAGCAGTTCTTC. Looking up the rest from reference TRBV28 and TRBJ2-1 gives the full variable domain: DVKVTQSSRYLVKRTGEKVFLECVQDMDHENMFWYRQDPGLGLRLIYFSYDVKMKEKGDIPEGYSVSREKKERFSLILESASTNQTSMYLCASTDSGGPSYNEQFFGPGTRLTVL.

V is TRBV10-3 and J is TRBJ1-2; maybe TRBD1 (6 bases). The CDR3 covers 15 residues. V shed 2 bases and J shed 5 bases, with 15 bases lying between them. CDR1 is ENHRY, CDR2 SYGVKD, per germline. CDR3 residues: CAISEISGEKYGYTF. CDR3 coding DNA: TGTGCCATCAGTGAGATCTCAGGGGAGAAGTATGGCTACACCTTC.

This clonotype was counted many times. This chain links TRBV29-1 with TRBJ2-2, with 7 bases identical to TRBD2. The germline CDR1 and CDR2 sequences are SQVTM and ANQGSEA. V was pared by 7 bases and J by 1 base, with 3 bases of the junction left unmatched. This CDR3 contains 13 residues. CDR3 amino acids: CSGLAVNTGELFF. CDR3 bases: TGCAGCGGGCTAGCGGTGAACACCGGGGAGCTGTTTTTT.

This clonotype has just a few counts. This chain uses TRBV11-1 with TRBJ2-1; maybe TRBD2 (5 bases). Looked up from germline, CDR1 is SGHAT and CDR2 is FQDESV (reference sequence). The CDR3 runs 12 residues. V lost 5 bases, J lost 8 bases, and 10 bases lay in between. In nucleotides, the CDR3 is TGTGCCAGCAGCGCAACTAGTCATGAGCAGTTCTTC. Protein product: CASSATSHEQFF.

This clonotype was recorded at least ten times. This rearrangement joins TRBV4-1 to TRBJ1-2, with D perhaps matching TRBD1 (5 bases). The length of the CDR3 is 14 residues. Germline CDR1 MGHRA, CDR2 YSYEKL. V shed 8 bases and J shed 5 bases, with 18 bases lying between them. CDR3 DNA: TGCGCCAGCGGACAAGCGGATCGTACATATGGCTACACCTTC. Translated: CASGQADRTYGYTF.

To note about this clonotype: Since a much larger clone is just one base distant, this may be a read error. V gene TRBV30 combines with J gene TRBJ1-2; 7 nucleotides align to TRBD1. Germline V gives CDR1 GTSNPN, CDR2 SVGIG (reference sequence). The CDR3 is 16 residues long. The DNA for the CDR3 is TGTGTCTGGACCACCGACAGGGTTACGGCTAACTATGGCTACACCTTC. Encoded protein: CVWTTDRVTANYGYTF. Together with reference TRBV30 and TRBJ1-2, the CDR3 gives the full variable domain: SQTIHQWPATLVQPVGSPLSLECTVEGTSNPNLYWYRQAAGRGLQLLFYSVGIGQISSEVPQNLSASRPQDRQFILSSKKLLLSDSGFYLCVWTTDRVTANYGYTFGSGTRLTVV.

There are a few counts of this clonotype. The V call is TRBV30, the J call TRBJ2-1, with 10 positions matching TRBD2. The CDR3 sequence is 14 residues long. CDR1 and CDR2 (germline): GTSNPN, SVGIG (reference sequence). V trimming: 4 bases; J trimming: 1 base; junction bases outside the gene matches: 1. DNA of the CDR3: TGTGCCTGGACTAGCGGGGGTTCCTACAATGAGCAGTTCTTC. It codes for CAWTSGGSYNEQFF.